This T cell receptor beta chain was found in a study of T cells in localized non-small cell lung cancer. Study outcomes and limitations: An association was observed between higher blood T cell density and longer overall survival. Adjacent lung tissue had a median roughly 55 of the top 100 clones found in the tumor.

CDR3 size: 13 residues. Germline V CDR1 and CDR2: SSHAT, FNYEAQ (reference sequence). There are a few counts of this clone. Its target is not known. The junction departs from germline at one end; a sequencing error may be responsible. TCRdb keeps only in-frame clones here, not all; method: immunoSEQ multiplex PCR. The sample shows tens of thousands of clones, 65% to 90% of them seen only once. The TCR was taken from a man aged 35-75 years with stage III lung adenocarcinoma. This chain joins TRBV7-7 and TRBJ1-1; D remains ambiguous. The sequenced sample was peripheral blood mononuclear cells, obtained before any cancer treatment. This CDR3 is CASSYEPNTEAFF. DNA for the CDR3: TGTGCTAGCAGCTATGAGCCGAACACTGAAGCTTTCTTT. Looking up the rest from reference TRBV7-7 and TRBJ1-1 gives the full variable domain: GAGVSQSPRYKVTKRGQDVTLRCDPISSHATLYWYQQALGQGPEFLTYFNYEAQPDKSGLPSDRFSAERPEGSISTLTIQRTEQRDSAMYRCASSYEPNTEAFFGQGTRLTVV.